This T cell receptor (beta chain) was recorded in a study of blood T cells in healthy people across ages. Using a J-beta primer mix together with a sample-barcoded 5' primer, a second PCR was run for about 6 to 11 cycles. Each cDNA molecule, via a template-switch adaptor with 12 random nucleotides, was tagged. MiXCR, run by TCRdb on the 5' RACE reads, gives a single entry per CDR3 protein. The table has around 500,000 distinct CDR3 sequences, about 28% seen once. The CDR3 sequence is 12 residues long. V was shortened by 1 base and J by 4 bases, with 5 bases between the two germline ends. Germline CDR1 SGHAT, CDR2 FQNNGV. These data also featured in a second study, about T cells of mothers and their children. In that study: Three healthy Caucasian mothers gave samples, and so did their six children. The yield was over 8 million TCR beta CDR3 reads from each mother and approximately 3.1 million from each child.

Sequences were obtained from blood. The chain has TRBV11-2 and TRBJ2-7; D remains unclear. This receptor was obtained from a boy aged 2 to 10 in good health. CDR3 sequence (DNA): TGTGCCAGCAGCTTAGCGATGTACGAGCAGTACTTC. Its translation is CASSLAMYEQYF.